Sequencing of this T cell receptor (beta chain) was carried out in a study of blood T cell repertoires in COVID-19. About the research overall: Samples taken during acute and convalescent COVID-19 were collected in the United States, Italy and Spain. PBMCs, B-cell-depleted T cells, or T cells provided the cDNA or gDNA that made up the material.

In the original analysis: It was from reference gene primer amplification that nucleated cell counts were estimated. The assay was immunoSEQ multiplex PCR, and TCRdb's table has in-frame clones only and misses some. That table gives V, J and clone size, and the DNA gave D and trimming. The sample has tens of thousands of clones; 90% are singletons. CDR1 and CDR2 (germline): MNHNY, SVGAGI (reference sequence). The CDR3 runs to 14 residues. After removal of 6 bases from V and 4 bases from J, the junction contained 7 bases not matched to a gene. The TCR originated in a man over 45 with acute or convalescent COVID-19. The sample consisted of peripheral blood. This chain uses TRBV6-6 with TRBJ1-2, with 8 bases matching TRBD1. CDR3 nucleotides: TGTGCCAGCAGGGATGGACAGGGAAGCTATGGCTACACCTTC. Amino acid sequence: CASRDGQGSYGYTF.